The next 26 T cell receptor beta chains were all read from a single sample in a study of T-cell memory formation after mild COVID-19. A single record per CDR3 protein comes from TCRdb applying MiXCR to the 5' RACE reads. The data contain around 30,000 distinct CDR3 sequences, 9% to 15% of them seen just once; the ten biggest clones take up roughly 15%. Sequences were obtained from PBMCs or a T cell subset sorted from them (not recorded which). The receptors come from an adult woman who had mild COVID-19 (a few samples of this study predate the infection). Cell type and time point are not known.

The chain has TRBV6-5 and TRBJ1-4; 9 bases agree with TRBD1. This CDR3 comprises 18 residues. Germline CDR1 MNHEY, CDR2 SVGAGI. Trimming removed 6 bases from V and 0 bases from J; junction bases left unmatched: 11. The CDR3 coding sequence is TGTGCCAGCAGAGGGCTACAGGGGGCTACTTCAACTAATGAAAAACTGTTTTTT. Its protein product is CASRGLQGATSTNEKLFF.

This clonotype appeared many times. The chain links TRBV7-3 to TRBJ2-2; unclear D gene. Germline V lookup: CDR1 SGHTA, CDR2 FQGTGA. This CDR3 comprises 14 residues. The V gene lost 1 base and the J gene lost 4 bases, with 7 bases spanning the gap. The CDR3 region is CASSLNAVTGELFF. For the CDR3, the DNA is TGTGCCAGCAGCTTAAACGCGGTCACCGGGGAGCTGTTTTTT.

This clonotype has ten or more counts. The gene calls are TRBV5-1 and TRBJ1-5; perhaps TRBD1 as D (6 bases). V was shortened by 0 bases and J by 13 bases, with 17 bases between the two germline ends. This CDR3 region has 14 residues. Germline assignment: CDR1 SGHRS and CDR2 YFSETQ. The CDR3 bases are TGCGCCAGCAGCTTGGTCGGCTGGGGGCAAAATCAGCATTTT. It translates to CASSLVGWGQNQHF.

The sample holds many counts of this clonotype. This chain links TRBV20-1 with TRBJ1-1, with TRBD1 matching 10 bases. There are 15 residues in the CDR3. Trimming took 5 bases from V and 1 from J; bases not matched to a gene: 7. Looked up from germline, CDR1 is DFQATT and CDR2 is SNEGSKA (reference sequence). The CDR3 loop reads CSAGRQGAENTEAFF. CDR3 DNA: TGCAGTGCTGGCAGACAGGGGGCTGAGAACACTGAAGCTTTCTTT.

This clonotype was counted at least ten times. The chain has TRBV19 and TRBJ2-7, with D perhaps matching TRBD2 (5 bases). CDR1 and CDR2 (germline): LNHDA, SQIVND (reference sequence). With 6 bases removed from V and 4 bases from J, the gap between germline ends came to 13 bases. The CDR3 has 13 residues. CDR3 nucleotides: TGTGCCAGTAGGGGGAGAGGTCGATACGAGCAGTACTTC. Translating gives CASRGRGRYEQYF.

This clonotype has at least ten counts. J is TRBJ2-3 and V is TRBV7-8; TRBD1 might be the D (6 bases). Germline CDR1 SGHVS, CDR2 FQNEAQ. The length of the CDR3 is 12 residues. V dropped 2 bases and J dropped 6 bases, with 6 bases sitting between them. The CDR3 coding sequence is TGTGCCAGCAGCTTAACAGGGGATACGCAGTATTTT. Its protein is CASSLTGDTQYF. Together with reference TRBV7-8 and TRBJ2-3, the CDR3 gives the full variable domain: GAGVSQSPRYKVAKRGQDVALRCDPISGHVSLFWYQQALGQGPEFLTYFQNEAQLDKSGLPSDRFFAERPEGSVSTLKIQRTQQEDSAVYLCASSLTGDTQYFGPGTRLTVL.

This clonotype was detected many times. This chain uses TRBV15 with TRBJ2-7; D tentatively reads TRBD1 or TRBD2 (5 bases each). The germline CDR1 and CDR2 sequences are LNHNV and YYDKDF (reference sequence). This CDR3 comprises 15 residues. V lost 1 base and J 4 bases, leaving 14 bases between the germline ends. CDR3 residues: CATSRARGNRYEQYF. CDR3 DNA sequence: TGTGCCACCAGCAGAGCTCGGGGTAACAGGTACGAGCAGTACTTC.

This clonotype was seen ten or more times. The chain recombines TRBV15 with TRBJ2-7; D might be TRBD2 (7 bases). Germline values: CDR1 LNHNV, CDR2 YYDKDF (reference sequence). Trimming removed 2 bases at V and 6 bases at J, with 17 bases between. This CDR3 comprises 15 residues. The CDR3 loop reads CATSRPRGGLGEQYF. CDR3 in DNA: TGTGCCACCAGCAGACCTAGGGGGGGGCTCGGCGAGCAGTACTTC. The full variable domain, rest sourced from reference TRBV15 and TRBJ2-7, is DAMVIQNPRYQVTQFGKPVTLSCSQTLNHNVMYWYQQKSSQAPKLLFHYYDKDFNNEADTPDNFQSRRPNTSFCFLDIRSPGLGDTAMYLCATSRPRGGLGEQYFGPGTRLTVT.

This clonotype was counted at least ten times. The J gene is TRBJ1-2, the V gene TRBV28; the D gene is possibly TRBD1 (5 bases). The length of the CDR3 is 19 residues. Trimming left V 3 bases short and J 4 bases short, with 27 bases between. Germline V gene data show CDR1 as MDHEN and CDR2 as SYDVKM. CDR3 coding DNA: TGTGCCAGCAGTTTTTTTGGATGGAAGGTCCGTGGGGGTGCCTATGGCTACACCTTC. It translates to CASSFFGWKVRGGAYGYTF.

This clonotype was picked up many times. The chain joins TRBV5-6 to TRBJ1-6, with D hard to call. V lost 0 bases and J lost 7, with 2 bases in between. Germline V gives CDR1 SGHDT, CDR2 YYEEEE. The CDR3 totals 12 residues. Here the CDR3 reads CASSLANSPLHF. The CDR3 DNA follows: TGTGCCAGCAGCTTGGCCAATTCACCCCTCCACTTT.

This clonotype was seen repeatedly, ten times or more. The V call is TRBV20-1, the J call TRBJ1-1; a weak D match, TRBD1 (5 bases). This CDR3 comprises 12 residues. Germline V lookup: CDR1 DFQATT, CDR2 SNEGSKA (reference sequence). With 5 bases removed from V and 8 bases from J, the gap between germline ends came to 15 bases. Here the CDR3 DNA reads TGCAGTGCTCTGCGACAGCCTCGAGAAGCTTTCTTT. Protein: CSALRQPREAFF.

This clonotype was seen ten or more times. The chain recombines TRBV5-1 with TRBJ2-1, with 9 positions matching TRBD2. The CDR3 is 15 amino acids. V lost 6 bases, J lost 6 bases, and 10 bases stayed unmatched. Germline CDR1 is SGHRS and CDR2 is YFSETQ. The DNA for the CDR3 is TGCGCCAGCACCCCTTTAGCGGGGGCCCCCAATGAGCAGTTCTTC. Its protein product is CASTPLAGAPNEQFF. The whole variable domain, filled in from reference TRBV5-1 and TRBJ2-1, reads KAGVTQTPRYLIKTRGQQVTLSCSPISGHRSVSWYQQTPGQGLQFLFEYFSETQRNKGNFPGRFSGRQFSNSRSEMNVSTLELGDSALYLCASTPLAGAPNEQFFGPGTRLTVL.

This clonotype showed up many times. The chain employs TRBV11-2 and TRBJ2-7; D is perhaps TRBD2 (6 bases). V lost 5 bases, J lost 0 bases, and 11 bases lay in between. Germline CDR1 SGHAT, CDR2 FQNNGV. The CDR3 spans 14 residues. This CDR3 is CASSPDGGSYEQYF. CDR3 in DNA: TGTGCCAGCAGCCCCGACGGGGGCTCCTACGAGCAGTACTTC.

This clonotype has at least ten counts. J is TRBJ2-2 and V is TRBV3-1, with D possibly being TRBD1 (6 bases). Trimming left V 4 bases short and J 1 base short, with 10 bases between. The CDR3 is made up of 15 amino acids. Germline CDR1 is LGHDT and CDR2 is YNNKEL (reference sequence). The CDR3 here is CASSRQARNTGELFF. CDR3 nucleotide sequence: TGTGCCAGCAGCCGACAGGCTAGGAACACCGGGGAGCTGTTTTTT.

This clonotype occurred many times. The chain carries TRBV7-3 and TRBJ2-3; D call uncertain. The V gene lost 4 bases and the J gene lost 0 bases, with 8 bases spanning the gap. CDR3 size: 14 residues. CDR1 SGHTA and CDR2 FQGTGA come from the germline V gene. The CDR3 DNA sequence: TGTGCCAGCAGCTCACCAAGGAGCACAGATACGCAGTATTTT. Translation: CASSSPRSTDTQYF. Full variable domain (missing parts from reference TRBV7-3 and TRBJ2-3): GAGVSQTPSNKVTEKGKYVELRCDPISGHTALYWYRQSLGQGPEFLIYFQGTGAADDSGLPNDRFFAVRPEGSVSTLKIQRTERGDSAVYLCASSSPRSTDTQYFGPGTRLTVL.

This clonotype was counted at least ten times. The genes are TRBV19 and TRBJ1-1; the D is unclear. Trimming left V 2 bases short and J 2 bases short, with 12 bases between. The CDR3 runs to 15 residues. The germline CDR1 and CDR2 sequences are LNHDA and SQIVND (reference sequence). The CDR3 reads CASSIRRRENTEAFF. The CDR3 DNA reads as TGTGCCAGTAGTATAAGGAGACGGGAAAACACTGAAGCTTTCTTT.

This clonotype was observed at least ten times. The chain employs TRBV27 and TRBJ1-4; no clear D gene. CDR3 size: 14 residues. Germline loops: CDR1 MNHEY, CDR2 SMNVEV (reference sequence). Trimming took 5 bases from V and 8 from J, leaving 15 bases between them. The CDR3 nucleotides are TGTGCCAGCAGTCCCCTGTTGATGGCGGAAAAACTGTTTTTT. Translating gives CASSPLLMAEKLFF.

This clonotype was counted at least ten times. The gene calls are TRBV27 and TRBJ2-2, with unresolved D. Trimming took 2 bases from V and 5 from J, leaving 6 bases between them. Germline CDR1 and CDR2: MNHEY and SMNVEV (reference sequence). This CDR3 is built from 13 residues. In DNA form, the CDR3 reads TGTGCCAGCAGTTTAGGAGTGACCGGGGAGCTGTTTTTT. Its protein is CASSLGVTGELFF.

This clonotype was seen at least ten times. V is TRBV28 and J is TRBJ2-7, with 9 bases matching TRBD1. V shed 5 bases and J 0 bases; nucleotides not matched to a gene: 5. CDR1 MDHEN and CDR2 SYDVKM come from the germline V gene. This CDR3 comprises 15 residues. CDR3 nucleotide sequence: TGTGCCAGCAGTACTCCGGGACAGGGCTCCTACGAGCAGTACTTC. Protein sequence: CASSTPGQGSYEQYF. Filled out from reference TRBV28 and TRBJ2-7, the complete variable domain reads DVKVTQSSRYLVKRTGEKVFLECVQDMDHENMFWYRQDPGLGLRLIYFSYDVKMKEKGDIPEGYSVSREKKERFSLILESASTNQTSMYLCASSTPGQGSYEQYFGPGTRLTVT.

This clonotype was seen at least ten times. This chain links TRBV11-3 with TRBJ2-7; 9 bases map to TRBD2. The CDR3 contains 15 residues. The V gene end was trimmed by 7 bases and the J gene end by 1 base; junction bases not matched to a gene: 8. Germline CDR1 is SGHNT and CDR2 is YENEEA. Here the CDR3 reads CASTPPGLASYEQYF. DNA of the CDR3: TGTGCCAGCACCCCTCCGGGACTAGCTTCCTACGAGCAGTACTTC.

The CDR3 region is CASSPEQGYYGYTF. The CDR3 bases are TGTGCCAGCAGCCCTGAACAGGGCTACTATGGCTACACCTTC. The chain employs TRBV5-4 and TRBJ1-2; D perhaps matches TRBD1 (6 bases). Trimming took off 4 bases at V and 3 bases at J, with 13 bases between the two ends. This CDR3 is built from 14 residues. The germline gives CDR1 SGHNT, CDR2 YYREEE (reference sequence).

This clonotype occurred many times. The chain joins TRBV11-2 to TRBJ1-1; 7 positions match TRBD1. The ends lost 3 bases at V and 0 bases at J; junction bases unmatched: 1. The CDR3 length is 14 residues. Per germline, CDR1 SGHAT and CDR2 FQNNGV. CDR3 DNA sequence: TGTGCCAGCAGCTTGGACAGGCTGAACACTGAAGCTTTCTTT. Protein: CASSLDRLNTEAFF.

This clonotype was found many times. The chain combines TRBV6-5 with TRBJ1-1; 7 bases are a match to TRBD1. With V trimmed by 5 bases and J by 6 bases, 0 bases remained unmatched. This CDR3 is 11 amino acids long. Germline CDR1 reads MNHEY; CDR2 reads SVGAGI. CDR3 sequence reads: CASSQGAEAFF. CDR3 DNA: TGTGCCAGCAGTCAGGGGGCTGAAGCTTTCTTT.

This clonotype was recorded at least ten times. The chain recombines TRBV7-3 with TRBJ2-3; D not resolved. Deletions cut 4 bases from V and 0 bases from J, with 8 bases between. Germline V gene data show CDR1 as SGHTA and CDR2 as FQGTGA. This CDR3 has 14 amino acids. This CDR3 is CASSYISSTDTQYF. The CDR3 nucleotides read TGTGCCAGCAGCTATATTTCTAGCACAGATACGCAGTATTTT. The full variable domain, with the rest looked up from reference TRBV7-3 and TRBJ2-3, is GAGVSQTPSNKVTEKGKYVELRCDPISGHTALYWYRQSLGQGPEFLIYFQGTGAADDSGLPNDRFFAVRPEGSVSTLKIQRTERGDSAVYLCASSYISSTDTQYFGPGTRLTVL.

This clonotype was recorded many times. J is TRBJ1-1 and V is TRBV6-1; 8 nucleotides agree with TRBD1. There are 15 residues in the CDR3. V lost 5 bases to trimming and J lost 5 bases; unmatched junction nucleotides: 10. Germline V lookup: CDR1 MNHNS, CDR2 SASEGT. Here the CDR3 reads CASSPRQGAHTEAFF. As DNA, the CDR3 is TGTGCCAGCAGTCCCCGGCAGGGGGCCCATACTGAAGCTTTCTTT.

This clonotype occurred many times. The CDR3 loop reads CASSPQGQANEKLFF. CDR3 nucleotide sequence: TGCGCCAGCAGCCCTCAGGGGCAAGCTAATGAAAAACTGTTTTTT. The chain joins TRBV5-1 to TRBJ1-4; a possible D gene is TRBD1 (6 bases). The ends were cut back, 4 bases at V and 3 bases at J, with 13 bases in the middle. The CDR3 is 15 amino acids. The germline V gene has CDR1 SGHRS and CDR2 YFSETQ.